Sequencing of this T cell receptor beta chain was carried out in a study of cytomegalovirus exposure and HLA in healthy donors. Study at large: In an early release, HLA-typed donors contributed some 88 million unique TCR sequences. The study's findings and limits: The authors considered a cluster of highly shared sequence variants likely to be a sequencing artifact. Reports indicate that TCR beta sequences accurately predicted the HLA-A and HLA-B alleles of most subjects.

At the time of sampling, donors were nominally healthy, though unrecorded immune exposures were likely. This clone has more than one count but fewer than ten. Its antigen remains unknown. The ends lost 3 bases at V and 5 bases at J; junction bases unmatched: 9. Per germline, CDR1 SGHRS and CDR2 YFSETQ. This CDR3 is 17 amino acids long. Both 60 Vbeta primers and 13 Jbeta primers went into the PCR. Clones were read by immunoSEQ multiplex PCR, and TCRdb kept only the in-frame ones, dropping some. The table lists about 170,000 clones, approximately 81% of them singletons. This clonotype was sampled from a male donor in good health and CMV-seronegative. The chain joins TRBV5-1 to TRBJ2-7; 15 nucleotides align to TRBD2. Sequencing was carried out using PBMCs. The CDR3 DNA is TGCGCCAGCAGCTGGGGGACTAGCGGGGGGTCCGTGAACGAGCAGTACTTC. It encodes CASSWGTSGGSVNEQYF.